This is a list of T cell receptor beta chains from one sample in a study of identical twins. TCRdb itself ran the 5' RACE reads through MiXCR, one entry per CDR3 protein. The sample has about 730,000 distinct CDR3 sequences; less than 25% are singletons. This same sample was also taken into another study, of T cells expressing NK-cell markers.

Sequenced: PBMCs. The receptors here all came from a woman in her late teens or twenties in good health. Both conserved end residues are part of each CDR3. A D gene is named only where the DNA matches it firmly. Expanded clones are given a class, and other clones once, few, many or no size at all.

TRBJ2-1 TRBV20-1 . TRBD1 TGCAGTGCTAGGGGTGGGACAGGGTCTGGTGAGCAGTTCTTC CSARGGTGSGEQFF
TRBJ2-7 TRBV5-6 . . TGTGCCAGCAGCTTGCGATCTGGGGACGAGCAGTACTTC CASSLRSGDEQYF
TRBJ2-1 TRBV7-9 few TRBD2 TGTGCCAGCAGCTTAGGTCGGGAGGTATATGAGCAGTTCTTC CASSLGREVYEQFF
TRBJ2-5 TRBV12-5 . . TGTGCTACCTCGGGGCCGAGTGGAGAGACCCAGTACTTC CATSGPSGETQYF
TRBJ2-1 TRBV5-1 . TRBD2 TGCGCCAGCAGCGAAGGACTAGGGGCCCACAATGAGCAGTTCTTC CASSEGLGAHNEQFF
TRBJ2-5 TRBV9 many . TGTGCCAGCAGCTCCCCCCGCGGGGCAATCCAAGAGACCCAGTACTTC CASSSPRGAIQETQYF
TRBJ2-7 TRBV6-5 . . TGTGCCAGCCGTCGGGGCACAGCCGAGCAGTACTTC CASRRGTAEQYF
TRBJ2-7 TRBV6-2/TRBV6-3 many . TGTGCCAGCACCCCTCCAAGAGGGGTGAGGTCCTACGAGCAGTACTTC CASTPPRGVRSYEQYF
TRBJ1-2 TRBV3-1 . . TGTGCCAGCAGCCAAAGGTCTTATGCTGGCTACACCTTC CASSQRSYAGYTF
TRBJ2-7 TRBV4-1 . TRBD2 TGCGCCAGCAGCCAAGGGGGGGGTAGCGGGTACGAGCAGTACTTC CASSQGGGSGYEQYF
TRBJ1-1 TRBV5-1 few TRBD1 TGCGCCAGCAGCTTGGGTTCAACAGGGGGCCTTTTGTTGTTGAACACTGAAGCTTTCTTT CASSLGSTGGLLLLNTEAFF
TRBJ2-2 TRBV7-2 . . TGTGCCAGCAGCTTCCTTCATGGGGAGCTGTTTTTT CASSFLHGELFF
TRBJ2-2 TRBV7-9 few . TGTGCCAGCAGCCCACAGTGGGGGGAGCTGTTTTTT CASSPQWGELFF
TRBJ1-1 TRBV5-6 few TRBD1 TGTGCCAGCAGCTTTGGAGGGGGCCCTGAAGCTTTCTTT CASSFGGGPEAFF
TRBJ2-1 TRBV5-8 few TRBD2 TGTGCCAGCAGCTCCCAACTAGCGGGGGGGCCCTATGAGCAGTTCTTC CASSSQLAGGPYEQFF
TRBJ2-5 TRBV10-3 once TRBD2 TGTGCCATGGGGACTAGCGGAGAGACCCAGTACTTC CAMGTSGETQYF
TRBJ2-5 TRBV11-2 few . TGTGCCAGCAGGGAAAACTTCGGGGCCAACTGGGAGACCCAGTACTTC CASRENFGANWETQYF
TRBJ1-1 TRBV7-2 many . TGTGCCAGCAGCTCGCACCAGGGTTTGGTGGCTTTCTTT CASSSHQGLVAFF
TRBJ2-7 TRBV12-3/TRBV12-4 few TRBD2 TGTGCCAGCAGCTATATGGTCCCGGGACTACTCTACGAGCAGTACTTC CASSYMVPGLLYEQYF
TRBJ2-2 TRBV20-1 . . TGCAGTGCAAGAGAAACCGGGGAGCTGTTTTTT CSARETGELFF
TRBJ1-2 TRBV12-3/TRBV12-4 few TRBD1 TGTGCCAGCACCCTCGACAGGGGGATTCCCTATGGCTACACCTTC CASTLDRGIPYGYTF
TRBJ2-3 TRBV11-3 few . TGTGCCAGCAGCTTAAACGGTGGGAGAAACACAGATACGCAGTATTTT CASSLNGGRNTDTQYF
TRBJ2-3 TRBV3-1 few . TGTGCCAGCAGCCAAAACGGGGGAGGAGATACGCAGTATTTT CASSQNGGGDTQYF
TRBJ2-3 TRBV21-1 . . TGTGCCAGCAGCAAAGAGGTGAAGCGGGACCCTGAAGATACGCAGTATTTT CASSKEVKRDPEDTQYF
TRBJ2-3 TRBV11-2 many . TGTGCCAGCAGCCCGGAGGGGTCAACGCAGTATTTT CASSPEGSTQYF
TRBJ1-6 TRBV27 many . TGTGCCAGCAGTTTAACCCGACAGACTCTCAATTCACCCCTCCACTTT CASSLTRQTLNSPLHF
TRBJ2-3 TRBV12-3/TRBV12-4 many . TGTGCCAGCAGCTTCAAGGATACGCAGTATTTT CASSFKDTQYF
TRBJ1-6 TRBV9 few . TGTGCCAGCAGCCCCGATGATTCACCCCTCCACTTT CASSPDDSPLHF
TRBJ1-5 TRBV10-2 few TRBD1 TGCGCCAGCAGGCAGGGGGCGAGTCAGCCCCAGCATTTT CASRQGASQPQHF
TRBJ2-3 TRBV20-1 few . TGCAGTGCCGGGGTGTCTAGCGGCACAGATACGCAGTATTTT CSAGVSSGTDTQYF
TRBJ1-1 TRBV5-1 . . TGCGCCAGCAGCTTCGGGGCCCACACTGAAGCTTTCTTT CASSFGAHTEAFF
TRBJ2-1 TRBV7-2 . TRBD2 TGTGCCAGCAGCCCTCCGACTAGCGGGTTGGATGAGCAGTTCTTC CASSPPTSGLDEQFF
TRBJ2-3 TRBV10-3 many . TGTGCCATCAGTGAATCGTGGAAGACTCCTTCTAGCACAGATACGCAGTATTTT CAISESWKTPSSTDTQYF
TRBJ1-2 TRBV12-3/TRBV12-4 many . TGTGCCAGCAGTTTAGTTGGGGGGCCCATCGGTGGCTACACCTTC CASSLVGGPIGGYTF
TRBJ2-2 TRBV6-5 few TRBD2 TGTGCCAGCAGTTACACCACCGGGACTAATTCCGGGGAGCTGTTTTTT CASSYTTGTNSGELFF
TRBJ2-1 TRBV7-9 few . TGTGCCAGCAGGGCCCGAGCTAGCGAGCTCGAGGAGCAGTTCTTC CASRARASELEEQFF
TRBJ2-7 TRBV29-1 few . TGCAGCGTGGTTGTCGTCGGAGGGACCAACTACGAGCAGTACTTC CSVVVVGGTNYEQYF
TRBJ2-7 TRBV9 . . TGTGCCAGCAGCGTAGGTTCGAGCGACGAGCAGTACTTC CASSVGSSDEQYF
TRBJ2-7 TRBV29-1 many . TGCAGCGTCTGCTCAATTAGCTCCTACGAGCAGTACTTC CSVCSISSYEQYF
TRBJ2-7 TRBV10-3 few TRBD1 TGTGCCATCAGGCCCGGGACAGGGTATAGCGAGCAGTACTTC CAIRPGTGYSEQYF